The 19 T cell receptor beta chains presented below share a single source sample, sequenced in a study of shared clonotypes between healthy human individuals. The table came from immunoSEQ multiplex PCR; TCRdb's copy has only in-frame clones and leaves some out. The sample gives over 2 million clones, 85% to 95% of which show up once; under 0.15% is in the top ten. Material for sequencing was naive CD4+ T cells sorted from blood. Documented subset: CD45RA+ positively selected. The receptors stem from a man aged 18 to 30 in good health.

The J gene is TRBJ1-1, the V gene TRBV7-9; no definite D call. Trimming removed 10 bases at V and 4 bases at J, with 13 bases between. The germline gives CDR1 SEHNR, CDR2 FQNEAQ (reference sequence). The length of the CDR3 is 12 residues. The CDR3 DNA reads as TGTGCCACCGTTGCCCGGGGCACTGAAGCTTTCTTT. Protein: CATVARGTEAFF.

CDR3 region: CASDNLSHNSPLHF. The DNA of the CDR3 is TGTGCTTCGGACAACCTTAGCCATAATTCACCCCTCCACTTT. The chain employs TRBV19 and TRBJ1-6, with D possibly matching TRBD1 (5 bases). The CDR3 spans 14 residues. Looked up from germline, CDR1 is LNHDA and CDR2 is SQIVND (reference sequence). The full variable domain, completed using reference TRBV19 and TRBJ1-6, is DGGITQSPKYLFRKEGQNVTLSCEQNLNHDAMYWYRQDPGQGLRLIYYSQIVNDFQKGDIAEGYSVSREKKESFPLTVTSAQKNPTAFYLCASDNLSHNSPLHFGNGTRLTVT.

This clone was seen only once. The CDR3: CASSLELGRGNTDTQYF. As DNA, the CDR3 is TGTGCCAGCAGCTTGGAGCTCGGGCGGGGAAACACAGATACGCAGTATTTT. The rearrangement links TRBV11-2 to TRBJ2-3, with D perhaps matching TRBD2 (6 bases). Germline loops: CDR1 SGHAT, CDR2 FQNNGV. The CDR3 has 17 residues. V was cut by 3 bases and J by 2 bases, with 18 bases left in between.

This clone was found once. The chain joins TRBV2 to TRBJ2-7; the match to TRBD1 covers 8 bases. The CDR3 is 16 amino acids. The ends lost 6 bases at V and 0 bases at J; junction bases unmatched: 10. Germline V lookup: CDR1 SNHLY, CDR2 FYNNEI. In DNA, the CDR3 is TGTGCCAGCAGGGGGACAGGAGTTTTGAGCTCCTACGAGCAGTACTTC. As protein: CASRGTGVLSSYEQYF.

Concerning this clone: At one end, the junction sequence differs from germline, possibly due to a read error. V and J are TRBV10-2 and TRBJ2-6; 8 bases map to TRBD1. This CDR3 spans 17 amino acids. CDR1 and CDR2 (germline): WSHSY, SAAADI. The CDR3 here is CASRPGQATSGVNVLTF. The CDR3 DNA reads TGCGCCAGCAGGCCGGGACAGGCGACCTCTGGGGTCAACGTCCTGACTTTC.

J is TRBJ2-1 and V is TRBV5-1; TRBD2 aligns across 15 bases. CDR3 length: 17 amino acids. From germline, CDR1 is SGHRS and CDR2 YFSETQ. V lost 4 bases to trimming and J lost 8 bases; unmatched junction nucleotides: 10. The CDR3 sequence is CASSHGTSGRIPHEQFF. CDR3 coding DNA: TGCGCCAGCAGCCATGGGACTAGCGGGAGGATCCCCCATGAGCAGTTCTTC.

The sample holds one count of this clone. Other DNA sequences of this sample code for an identical CDR3. The V gene is TRBV7-9, the J gene TRBJ2-3; D remains ambiguous. With 2 bases removed from V and 2 bases from J, the gap between germline ends came to 8 bases. Germline CDR1 SEHNR, CDR2 FQNEAQ (reference sequence). The CDR3 is made up of 14 amino acids. CDR3 sequence: CASSLSGNTDTQYF. CDR3 sequence (DNA): TGTGCCAGCAGCTTAAGTGGGAACACAGATACGCAGTATTTT.

Worth noting for this clone: Other DNA sequences in the same sample also yield this CDR3. The V call is TRBV7-2, the J call TRBJ2-3; perhaps D is TRBD1 or TRBD2 (5 bases each). Germline V CDR1 and CDR2: SGHTA, FQGNSA. Trimming left V 4 bases short and J 3 bases short, with 8 bases between. The length of the CDR3 is 13 residues. The CDR3: CASSSEGTDTQYF. CDR3 DNA sequence: TGTGCCAGCAGCTCTGAGGGGACAGATACGCAGTATTTT.

The chain carries TRBV5-1 and TRBJ2-2; 8 positions agree with TRBD2. Germline V lookup: CDR1 SGHRS, CDR2 YFSETQ. CDR3 length: 15 amino acids. Trimming took 0 bases from V and 3 from J; bases not matched to a gene: 1. Here the CDR3 reads CASSLALADTGELFF. In DNA, the CDR3 is TGCGCCAGCAGCTTGGCACTAGCGGACACCGGGGAGCTGTTTTTT.

A word on this clone: The sample contains more than one DNA sequence encoding this CDR3. The rearrangement uses TRBV18 and TRBJ1-6, with a weak D call TRBD1 (5 bases). CDR3 size: 15 residues. Trimming removed 3 bases at V and 5 bases at J, with 11 bases between. Germline CDR1 reads KGHSH; CDR2 reads LQKENI. The CDR3 sequence: CASSPSGLNNSPLHF. The CDR3 DNA sequence: TGTGCCAGCTCACCGTCGGGACTTAATAATTCACCCCTCCACTTT.

V usage is TRBV2 and J usage is TRBJ2-7; TRBD2 aligns across 9 bases. Germline assignment: CDR1 SNHLY and CDR2 FYNNEI. The CDR3 runs 13 residues. V dropped 6 bases and J dropped 6; count of bases not matched to a gene: 6. The CDR3 loop is CASRASGTGEQYF. Written as DNA, the CDR3 is TGTGCCAGCAGGGCTAGCGGGACCGGCGAGCAGTACTTC.

The V gene is TRBV10-3, the J gene TRBJ2-3, with D perhaps TRBD2 (5 bases). The CDR3 extends over 15 amino acids. Trimming pared 0 bases from V and 4 bases from J, leaving 11 bases between. Germline-derived CDR1 and CDR2 are ENHRY and SYGVKD. The CDR3 loop is CAISESAGLADTQYF. The DNA for the CDR3 is TGTGCCATCAGTGAGTCGGCGGGTCTCGCAGATACGCAGTATTTT.

This chain connects TRBV6-5 to TRBJ1-3, with D perhaps matching TRBD1 (5 bases). Per germline, CDR1 MNHEY and CDR2 SVGAGI. V lost 0 bases and J lost 0, with 9 bases in between. The CDR3 is made up of 16 amino acids. The CDR3 DNA reads as TGTGCCAGCAGTTACTCTCAGGGAAGCTCTGGAAACACCATATATTTT. It specifies CASSYSQGSSGNTIYF.

The chain combines TRBV30 with TRBJ2-1; 7 bases agree with TRBD1. Trimming cost V 0 bases and J 3 bases; bases outside gene matches: 8. The germline gives CDR1 GTSNPN, CDR2 SVGIG (reference sequence). This CDR3 is built from 16 residues. The CDR3 region is CAWSVAGTDYYNEQFF. CDR3 bases: TGTGCCTGGAGTGTGGCCGGGACAGATTACTACAATGAGCAGTTCTTC.

A word on this clone: Other DNA sequences in the sample encode the same CDR3. The chain combines TRBV5-1 with TRBJ1-2; D remains ambiguous. The CDR3 runs to 12 residues. From germline, CDR1 is SGHRS and CDR2 YFSETQ. The V end was cut by 5 bases, the J end by 2 bases, with 7 bases between. CDR3 DNA sequence: TGCGCCAGCAGGACGGAGAACTATGGCTACACCTTC. Amino acid sequence: CASRTENYGYTF.

The rearrangement links TRBV11-2 to TRBJ2-1, with D perhaps being TRBD1 or TRBD2 (5 bases each). CDR3 length equals 13 residues. Looked up from germline, CDR1 is SGHAT and CDR2 is FQNNGV. The ends were cut back, 11 bases at V and 9 bases at J, with 20 bases in the middle. The CDR3 spells CAPRRWGFGEQFF. The CDR3 nucleotides are TGTGCCCCTAGAAGATGGGGGTTCGGTGAGCAGTTCTTC.

Turning to this clone: Within the sample, other DNA sequences also encode this same CDR3. The rearrangement joins TRBV2 to TRBJ2-1; D call uncertain. This CDR3 comprises 14 residues. The V gene lost 4 bases and the J gene lost 0 bases, with 7 bases spanning the gap. CDR1 is SNHLY, CDR2 FYNNEI, per germline. The CDR3 DNA reads TGTGCCAGCAGTGTAGAGGCCTCCTACAATGAGCAGTTCTTC. It yields the protein CASSVEASYNEQFF.

The V and J genes are TRBV13 and TRBJ2-1; 7 bases match TRBD2. The CDR3 contains 17 residues. Germline assignment: CDR1 PRHDT and CDR2 FYEKMQ (reference sequence). Trimming took 5 bases from V and 5 from J; bases not matched to a gene: 15. The CDR3 protein is CASSESTRLALNNEQFF. CDR3 DNA: TGTGCCAGCAGCGAGTCGACCCGACTAGCCCTAAACAATGAGCAGTTCTTC. Full variable domain (remainder filled in from reference TRBV13 and TRBJ2-1): AAGVIQSPRHLIKEKRETATLKCYPIPRHDTVYWYQQGPGQDPQFLISFYEKMQSDKGSIPDRFSAQQFSDYHSELNMSSLELGDSALYFCASSESTRLALNNEQFFGPGTRLTVL.

The chain recombines TRBV28 with TRBJ2-1, with TRBD2 matching over 9 bases. The ends lost 6 bases at V and 4 bases at J; junction bases unmatched: 10. The CDR3 length is 16 residues. CDR1 is MDHEN, CDR2 SYDVKM, per germline. CDR3 nucleotide sequence: TGTGCCAGCAGCCACTGGGGGACTAGCTCTTACAATGAGCAGTTCTTC. Its translation: CASSHWGTSSYNEQFF.